The sequence of this T cell receptor beta chain was determined in a study of blood T cells in healthy people across ages. Germline trimming cut 5 bases from V and 10 bases from J; bases unmatched to any gene: 11. From germline, CDR1 is MNHNS and CDR2 SASEGT. The CDR3 is 14 residues long. Together with a sample-barcoded 5' primer, a J-beta primer mix was included in a second PCR lasting about 6 to 11 cycles. TCRdb processed the 5' RACE reads anew with MiXCR; each CDR3 protein has one entry. The table has approximately 1,000,000 distinct CDR3 sequences, 35% to 40% seen once. V usage is TRBV6-1 and J usage is TRBJ2-1, with TRBD1 matching over 7 bases. The TCR sequence derives from a young man in good health. Sequenced material: blood. This chain's CDR3 is CASSPSGTESEQFF. CDR3 nucleotides: TGTGCCAGCAGTCCCTCGGGGACAGAGAGCGAGCAGTTCTTC.